The 4 T cell receptor beta chains below were found in one sample sequenced in a study of breast tumors, draining lymph nodes, adjacent tissues. TCRdb redid the calling of the multiplex PCR reads with MiXCR, one entry per CDR3 protein. The table lists 100,000 to 150,000 distinct CDR3 sequences, nearly 20% of them singletons. Axillary draining lymph nodes of breast cancer patients supplied the node samples. The sample consisted of axillary lymph node tissue. The receptors shown here come from a female donor with breast cancer. Some clones in this sample may be carry-over from other donors' samples.

About this clonotype itself: At one end, the junction sequence differs from germline, possibly due to a read error. The chain carries TRBV7-8 and TRBJ2-1; either TRBD1 or TRBD2 may fit D (6 bases each). This CDR3 has 14 residues. Germline V gene lookup returns CDR1 SGHVS and CDR2 FQNEAQ. CDR3 in amino acids: CASSFDWGANEQSF. In nucleotides, the CDR3 is TGTGCCAGCAGCTTTGACTGGGGGGCCAATGAGCAGTCCTTC. The full variable domain, with the rest looked up from reference TRBV7-8 and TRBJ2-1, is GAGVSQSPRYKVAKRGQDVALRCDPISGHVSLFWYQQALGQGPEFLTYFQNEAQLDKSGLPSDRFFAERPEGSVSTLKIQRTQQEDSAVYLCASSFDWGANEQSFGPGTRLTVL.

This clonotype was detected ten times or more. The chain combines TRBV2 with TRBJ1-2, with TRBD1 matching 7 bases. Unmatched junction bases numbered 2, after V lost 5 bases and J lost 2 bases. The CDR3 has 13 amino acids. The germline V gene encodes CDR1 SNHLY and CDR2 FYNNEI. The CDR3 nucleotides are TGTGCCAGCAGTTCGGGACAGAACTATGGCTACACCTTC. The encoded protein is CASSSGQNYGYTF.

This clonotype came up many times. The V gene is TRBV5-6, the J gene TRBJ2-7, with D perhaps matching TRBD2 (6 bases). Germline assignment: CDR1 SGHDT and CDR2 YYEEEE. Between the trimmed V and J ends, which lost 3 bases and 3 bases, there was a span of 10 bases. The CDR3 consists of 13 residues. Written as DNA, the CDR3 is TGTGCCAGCAGCTATGGACTACACTACGAGCAGTACTTC. Residues: CASSYGLHYEQYF.

At least ten counts were recorded for this clonotype. V gene TRBV2 combines with J gene TRBJ2-7, with no clear D. V dropped 8 bases and J dropped 7 bases, with 12 bases sitting between them. CDR3 length: 11 residues. Germline CDR1 is SNHLY and CDR2 is FYNNEI. The CDR3 region has the DNA TGTGCCAGCCGGTCCCCCGGGGAGCAGTACTTC. Translated, it gives CASRSPGEQYF.